This T cell receptor (beta chain) was recorded in a study of cytomegalovirus exposure and HLA in healthy donors. Overall study: Among about 179 million T cells, an earlier analysis found roughly 120 million unique TCR beta sequences. General study results and limits: Earlier analysis found most TCR beta V segments productive about 87% or about 30% of the time.

Whereas donors were nominally healthy upon sampling, unrecorded immune exposures were probable. V dropped 1 base and J dropped 2 bases, with 15 bases sitting between them. Germline V gives CDR1 SGHRS, CDR2 YFSETQ. The CDR3 length is 16 residues. This clone was recorded once. What it recognizes is unknown. A multiplex PCR was run with 60 Vbeta primers and 13 Jbeta primers. The method was immunoSEQ multiplex PCR; TCRdb's version includes in-frame clones alone and lacks a portion of them. The sample has around 190,000 clones; around 84% are singletons. The chain combines TRBV5-1 with TRBJ1-2; D remains ambiguous. This receptor was taken from a girl aged 2-15 years in good health and CMV-seropositive. The sample was PBMCs. As DNA, the CDR3 is TGCGCCAGCAGCTTGACGCCCGAGATGAAGAACTATGGCTACACCTTC. It encodes CASSLTPEMKNYGYTF.